This T cell receptor beta chain was sequenced during a study of cytomegalovirus exposure and HLA in healthy donors. The data were produced by immunoSEQ multiplex PCR, yet TCRdb's version contains in-frame clones alone and is incomplete. Altogether about 200,000 clones are present, around 86% being singletons, with the ten largest covering 2% to 2.5%. The trim removed 4 bases at V and 3 bases at J, leaving 2 bases unmatched. Per the germline V gene, CDR1 is LNHDA and CDR2 is SQIVND (reference sequence). The CDR3 consists of 13 residues. Concerning this clone: What it binds is not known.

Study findings and constraints: Some TCR beta chains (roughly 160 of them) were listed as cytomegalovirus-associated. Usually a TCR sequence was rare, but some public TCRs were found in many donors.

The rearrangement links TRBV19 to TRBJ2-7; 8 nucleotides align to TRBD1. This receptor was taken from a woman aged 18-30 years in good health and CMV-seropositive. Specimen: PBMCs. The CDR3 DNA is TGTGCCAGTAGTACAGGGGGCCTCTACGAGCAGTACTTC. Translation: CASSTGGLYEQYF.